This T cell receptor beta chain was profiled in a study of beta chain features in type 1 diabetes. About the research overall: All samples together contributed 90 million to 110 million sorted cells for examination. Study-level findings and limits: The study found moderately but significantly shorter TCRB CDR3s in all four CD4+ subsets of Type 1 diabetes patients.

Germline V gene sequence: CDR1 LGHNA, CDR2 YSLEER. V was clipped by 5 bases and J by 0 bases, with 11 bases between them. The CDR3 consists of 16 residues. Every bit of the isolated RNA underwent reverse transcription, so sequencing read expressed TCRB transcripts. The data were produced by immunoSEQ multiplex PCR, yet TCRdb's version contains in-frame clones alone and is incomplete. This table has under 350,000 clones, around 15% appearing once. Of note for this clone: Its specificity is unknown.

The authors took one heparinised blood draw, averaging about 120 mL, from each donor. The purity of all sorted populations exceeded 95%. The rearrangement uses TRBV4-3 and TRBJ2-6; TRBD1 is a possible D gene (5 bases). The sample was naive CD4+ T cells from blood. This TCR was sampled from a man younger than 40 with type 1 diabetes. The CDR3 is CASSSRQGSGANVLTF. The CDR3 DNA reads TGCGCCAGCAGCTCCCGCCAGGGCTCTGGGGCCAACGTCCTGACTTTC.